This TCR beta chain was recovered during a study of OX40 agonist ivuxolimab in advanced cancers. Across the whole study: The treatment was a fully human IgG2 OX40 agonist, ivuxolimab. Antecedent anti-PD-1, anti-PD-L1 or anti-CTLA-4 therapy was permissible, with around 41% having received some. Every 2 weeks, patients got intravenous ivuxolimab at one of six dose levels (0.01-10 mg/kg).

Clones were sequenced by immunoSEQ multiplex PCR, and TCRdb holds only the in-frame ones, with some missing. The sample records tens of thousands of clones, more than 70% being singletons. V lost 4 bases to trimming and J lost 3 bases; unmatched junction nucleotides: 3. The CDR3 is 15 amino acids. In germline, CDR1 is SGHRS, CDR2 YFSETQ. Specimen: CD4+ or CD8+ T cells sorted from blood, collected in a trial of the OX40 agonist ivuxolimab. The receptor was isolated from an adult with an advanced solid tumor such as melanoma, head and neck, liver or kidney cancer. This sequence joins TRBV5-1 and TRBJ2-2; 10 nucleotides match TRBD2. The CDR3 loop is CASSPGLADTGELFF. The CDR3 DNA reads TGCGCCAGCAGCCCCGGACTAGCGGACACCGGGGAGCTGTTTTTT. The complete variable domain, with remaining parts taken from reference TRBV5-1 and TRBJ2-2, reads KAGVTQTPRYLIKTRGQQVTLSCSPISGHRSVSWYQQTPGQGLQFLFEYFSETQRNKGNFPGRFSGRQFSNSRSEMNVSTLELGDSALYLCASSPGLADTGELFFGEGSRLTVL.